Below are 12 T cell receptor beta chains sequenced from a single sample in a study of CD8 T cells in Susac syndrome. RNA, at about 0.45 to 1 ug, was reverse transcribed with random hexamers. Each CDR3 protein gets one entry after TCRdb re-called the immunoSEQ multiplex PCR reads with MiXCR. The sample records 300,000 or so distinct CDR3 sequences, 92% being singletons. Sequencing was carried out using CD4+ T cells from PBMCs. These receptor sequences come from a human donor with multiple sclerosis.

A few counts support this clonotype. This chain uses TRBV11-1 with TRBJ1-1; the D gene is possibly TRBD1 (5 bases). V lost 5 bases to trimming and J lost 0 bases, with 10 bases between them. The CDR3 loop spans 14 amino acids. Germline lookup yields CDR1 SGHAT and CDR2 FQDESV (reference sequence). CDR3 sequence reads: CASSRGPVNTEAFF. As DNA, the CDR3 is TGTGCCAGCAGCCGGGGACCGGTGAACACTGAAGCTTTCTTT. The full variable domain, its missing parts supplied by reference TRBV11-1 and TRBJ1-1, is EAEVAQSPRYKITEKSQAVAFWCDPISGHATLYWYRQILGQGPELLVQFQDESVVDDSQLPKDRFSAERLKGVDSTLKIQPAELGDSAMYLCASSRGPVNTEAFFGQGTRLTVV.

The J gene is TRBJ1-1, the V gene TRBV7-8; maybe TRBD1 (5 bases). CDR1 and CDR2 from the germline V gene are SGHVS and FQNEAQ. This CDR3 is 14 amino acids long. The V end was cut by 2 bases, the J end by 1 base, with 8 bases between. CDR3 protein: CASSLRQSNTEAFF. In DNA form, the CDR3 reads TGTGCCAGCAGCTTAAGACAGTCGAACACTGAAGCTTTCTTT.

The chain recombines TRBV18 with TRBJ1-1; 7 bases line up with TRBD1. Germline-derived CDR1 and CDR2 are KGHSH and LQKENI. V lost 6 bases to trimming and J lost 4 bases; unmatched junction nucleotides: 11. This CDR3 has 15 residues. The CDR3 loop is CASSRQQGSGTEAFF. CDR3 DNA: TGTGCCAGCTCGCGTCAACAGGGGTCTGGCACTGAAGCTTTCTTT.

The chain carries TRBV6-6 and TRBJ1-2, with D possibly being TRBD1 (5 bases). This CDR3 has 15 residues. V was shortened by 7 bases and J by 1 base, with 16 bases between the two germline ends. Germline CDR1 and CDR2: MNHNY and SVGAGI (reference sequence). The CDR3 sequence: CASTLRGGNNYGYTF. CDR3 DNA sequence: TGTGCCAGCACCCTGCGGGGGGGGAATAACTATGGCTACACCTTC.

The chain joins TRBV2 to TRBJ2-1, with TRBD2 matching 7 bases. V shed 7 bases, J shed 2 bases, and the junction held 2 bases outside the gene matches. The CDR3 loop spans 13 amino acids. Germline V gene sequence: CDR1 SNHLY, CDR2 FYNNEI. The CDR3 DNA is TGTGCCAGCATACGGGAGGCCTACAATGAGCAGTTCTTC. It is translated as CASIREAYNEQFF.

The chain carries TRBV28 and TRBJ1-1; D is uncertain. Looked up from germline, CDR1 is MDHEN and CDR2 is SYDVKM. Trimming pared 2 bases from V and 6 bases from J, leaving 13 bases between. The CDR3 has 14 amino acids. CDR3 DNA: TGTGCCAGCAGTTTAAACGCTGGGAGAGCTGAAGCTTTCTTT. Translated: CASSLNAGRAEAFF.

To note about this clonotype: Here the CDR3 omits its conserved ending phenylalanine or tryptophan, so a read error is the likely source. CDR3 loop: CASSDRTVTHVNTEAFL. DNA of the CDR3: TGTGCCAGCAGTGACCGGACAGTGACCCACGTAAACACTGAAGCTTTCCTT. The J gene is TRBJ1-1, the V gene TRBV25-1, with D maybe TRBD1 (6 bases). Germline V lookup: CDR1 MGHDK, CDR2 SYGVNS. Trimming took 3 bases from V and 2 from J, leaving 19 bases between them. This CDR3 has 17 amino acids.

V and J are TRBV12-5 and TRBJ2-5; 8 bases agree with TRBD2. Germline CDR1 reads LGHNT; CDR2 reads FRNRAP. The CDR3 length is 17 residues. V gave up 0 bases and J gave up 4 bases; unmatched junction bases: 10. CDR3 nucleotides: TGTGCTAGTGGTTTGGTCACTAGCGGAGAGAAGGGAGAGACCCAGTACTTC. Translation gives CASGLVTSGEKGETQYF.

This sequence joins TRBV6-5 and TRBJ1-6; tentatively, D is TRBD1 (6 bases). This CDR3 has 16 amino acids. Trimming removed 4 bases from V and 4 bases from J, with 14 bases in between. Germline CDR1 MNHEY, CDR2 SVGAGI. The CDR3: CASSSAGAGYNSPLHF. The CDR3 DNA sequence: TGTGCCAGCAGTTCTGCAGGGGCGGGATATAATTCACCCCTCCACTTT.

J is TRBJ1-1 and V is TRBV19, with 9 bases aligning to TRBD1. The CDR3 has 13 amino acids. Per germline, CDR1 LNHDA and CDR2 SQIVND (reference sequence). J gave up 5 bases and V 7 bases, and 5 bases lay outside the gene matches. The CDR3 region has the DNA TGTGCCAGTACTATGACAGGGGGGACTGAAGCTTTCTTT. It specifies CASTMTGGTEAFF.

The J gene is TRBJ2-7, the V gene TRBV18, with 10 bases fitting TRBD1. This CDR3 has 15 residues. From germline, CDR1 is KGHSH and CDR2 LQKENI. With 2 bases clipped from V and 2 bases from J, the junction kept 3 bases outside the gene matches. The CDR3 DNA reads as TGTGCCAGCTCACCAAGGACAGGGGGAACCTACGAGCAGTACTTC. Its protein is CASSPRTGGTYEQYF.

This chain links TRBV12-3 or TRBV12-4 with TRBJ1-4; 8 bases are shared with TRBD1. Trimming removed 3 bases from V and 0 bases from J; junction bases left unmatched: 6. CDR3 length equals 17 residues. The CDR3, as DNA: TGTGCCAGCAGTTTCGGGACAGGTCAAACAACTAATGAAAAACTGTTTTTT. Translation: CASSFGTGQTTNEKLFF.